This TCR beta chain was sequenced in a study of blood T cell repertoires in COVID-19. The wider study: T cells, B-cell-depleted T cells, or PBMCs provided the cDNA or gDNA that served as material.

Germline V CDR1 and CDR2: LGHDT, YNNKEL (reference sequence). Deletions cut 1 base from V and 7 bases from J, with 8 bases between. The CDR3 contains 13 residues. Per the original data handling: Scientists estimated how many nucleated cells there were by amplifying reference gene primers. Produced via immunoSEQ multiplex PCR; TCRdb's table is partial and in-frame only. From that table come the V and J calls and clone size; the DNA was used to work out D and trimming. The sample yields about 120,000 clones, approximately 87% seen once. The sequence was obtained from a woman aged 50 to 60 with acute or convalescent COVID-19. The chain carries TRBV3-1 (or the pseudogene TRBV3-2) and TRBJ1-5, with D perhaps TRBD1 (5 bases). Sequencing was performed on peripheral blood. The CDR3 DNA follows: TGTGCCAGCAGCCAAGGGCGGGGGCAGCCCCAGCATTTT. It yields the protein CASSQGRGQPQHF.